The 13 T cell receptor beta chains below come from one sample, sequenced in a study of blood T cell repertoires in COVID-19 (TCRdb year 2020). The library was generated by the immunoSEQ multiplex PCR assay. The immuneACCESS repertoire file appears here via TCRdb, limited to in-frame rearrangements. These files lack a portion of the clones; in checked studies, under half of the deficit traces to unresolved V genes, and the cause of the others is not known. This sample lists 100,000 or so clones; more than 75% were detected once. The ten largest clonotypes hold 2.1% of the sample. Sample: peripheral blood. The receptor source for this set is a human donor in a cohort sampled during active COVID-19.

The chain employs TRBV6-5 and TRBJ2-7, with D possibly matching TRBD2 (6 bases). Germline V gives CDR1 MNHEY, CDR2 SVGAGI. Deletions cut 6 bases from V and 1 base from J, with 13 bases between. The CDR3 totals 14 residues. CDR3 nucleotides: TGTGCCAGCAGCCGGACTGCGGGGTCCTACGAGCAGTACTTC. Translated: CASSRTAGSYEQYF.

The V gene is TRBV19, the J gene TRBJ2-5, with 8 bases lining up with TRBD2. Germline V lookup: CDR1 LNHDA, CDR2 SQIVND (reference sequence). V lost 6 bases to trimming and J lost 0 bases; unmatched junction nucleotides: 9. The CDR3 contains 16 residues. CDR3 amino acids: CASRGLGTSDQETQYF. CDR3 DNA: TGTGCCAGTAGGGGACTGGGGACTAGTGACCAAGAGACCCAGTACTTC.

The chain uses TRBV5-1 and TRBJ2-5; 12 bases are shared with TRBD2. From germline, CDR1 is SGHRS and CDR2 YFSETQ. Trimming took 4 bases from V and 5 from J; bases not matched to a gene: 6. The CDR3 totals 15 residues. In DNA, the CDR3 is TGCGCCAGCAGCGTTTCCGGGACTAGCGGGGAGACCCAGTACTTC. It yields the protein CASSVSGTSGETQYF.

The chain combines TRBV30 with TRBJ1-2; D remains unclear. With 4 bases removed from V and 7 bases from J, the gap between germline ends came to 16 bases. Germline CDR1 and CDR2: GTSNPN and SVGIG (reference sequence). There are 13 residues in the CDR3. CDR3 coding DNA: TGTGCCTGGACCCAGCGGACTGGACGTGGCTACACCTTC. Protein product: CAWTQRTGRGYTF.

J is TRBJ1-6 and V is TRBV6-5; D is unclear. The CDR3 runs to 15 residues. From germline, CDR1 is MNHEY and CDR2 SVGAGI. The V end was cut by 2 bases, the J end by 6 bases, with 11 bases between. For the CDR3, the DNA is TGTGCCAGCAGTTACCAATCCGGGGTTAATTCACCCCTCCACTTT. Translated, it gives CASSYQSGVNSPLHF.

CDR3 bases: TGTGCCAGTAGTATCACTAGCGGGAGGGCAGAATACAATGAGCAGTTCTTC. This sequence encodes CASSITSGRAEYNEQFF. The rearrangement joins TRBV19 to TRBJ2-1; 13 bases match TRBD2. The V segment lost 3 bases and the J segment 4 bases; nucleotides outside the gene matches: 6. The CDR3 is made up of 17 amino acids. Germline V gene sequence: CDR1 LNHDA, CDR2 SQIVND (reference sequence).

The genes are TRBV6-5 and TRBJ2-2; 8 bases map to TRBD1. J was trimmed by 6 bases and V by 6 bases; bases with no gene match: 9. Germline V CDR1 and CDR2: MNHEY, SVGAGI. CDR3 size: 15 residues. CDR3: CASRYGTGLSGELFF. The CDR3 region has the DNA TGTGCCAGCAGATACGGGACAGGTTTGTCCGGGGAGCTGTTTTTT.

CDR3 DNA: TGTGCCAGCAGCTTAGGGTCCCAAAGCACAGACTATGGCTACACCTTC. Amino acids: CASSLGSQSTDYGYTF. The chain has TRBV7-9 and TRBJ1-2; D is uncertain. The CDR3 extends over 16 amino acids. CDR1 is SEHNR, CDR2 FQNEAQ, per germline (reference sequence). V lost 1 base to trimming and J lost 3 bases, with 15 bases between them.

The chain uses TRBV18 and TRBJ1-2, with D possibly TRBD1 on 6 matching bases. Germline loops: CDR1 KGHSH, CDR2 LQKENI. Trimming took off 6 bases at V and 4 bases at J, with 15 bases between the two ends. The CDR3 consists of 14 residues. The CDR3 bases are TGTGCCAGCTCCCCCACAGGGTTGTCCTATGGCTACACCTTC. Amino acid sequence: CASSPTGLSYGYTF.

V and J are TRBV18 and TRBJ2-7, with TRBD2 identical over 7 bases. Germline lookup yields CDR1 KGHSH and CDR2 LQKENI. The CDR3 contains 15 residues. V was pared by 2 bases and J by 6 bases, with 10 bases of the junction left unmatched. The CDR3 protein is CASSPNLAALSEQYF. CDR3 DNA sequence: TGTGCCAGCTCACCAAACCTAGCGGCTCTCTCCGAGCAGTACTTC.

The V gene is TRBV11-2, the J gene TRBJ2-7; 8 bases match TRBD1. The germline CDR1 and CDR2 sequences are SGHAT and FQNNGV. Unmatched junction bases numbered 4, after V lost 5 bases and J lost 1 base. CDR3 size: 14 residues. CDR3 sequence (DNA): TGTGCCAGCAGCGACTGGACAGGGTCCTACGAGCAGTACTTC. Amino acid sequence: CASSDWTGSYEQYF.

The V gene is TRBV30, the J gene TRBJ1-4; D is perhaps TRBD1 (6 bases). The CDR3 totals 14 residues. In germline, CDR1 is GTSNPN, CDR2 SVGIG (reference sequence). The germline V and J ends were trimmed by 4 bases and 6 bases, with 15 bases remaining between them. CDR3 protein: CAWKGGPWDEKLFF. In DNA form, the CDR3 reads TGTGCCTGGAAAGGGGGTCCCTGGGATGAAAAACTGTTTTTT.

The rearrangement links TRBV4-1 to TRBJ2-5; D perhaps matches TRBD2 (6 bases). Trimming took 0 bases from V and 1 from J, leaving 6 bases between them. Germline values: CDR1 MGHRA, CDR2 YSYEKL. CDR3 size: 14 residues. The CDR3 region is CASSQDSGQETQYF. DNA of the CDR3: TGCGCCAGCAGCCAAGATAGCGGCCAAGAGACCCAGTACTTC.